These 11 T cell receptor beta chains were sequenced from one sample in a study of T cell responses to AZD1222 COVID-19 vaccine. The data were produced by immunoSEQ multiplex PCR, yet TCRdb's version contains in-frame clones alone and is incomplete. The sample contains around 110,000 clones, 88% of which appear only once. The starting material was peripheral blood, obtained on day 0 of AZD1222 vaccination. These TCRs come from an adult in good health.

For the CDR3, the DNA is TGTGCCAGCAGCTTCAGCGAAGATTCACCCCTCCACTTT. This gives the protein CASSFSEDSPLHF. The rearrangement links TRBV7-3 to TRBJ1-6; no clear D gene. This CDR3 spans 13 amino acids. Between the trimmed V and J ends, which lost 3 bases and 8 bases, there was a span of 8 bases. Germline values: CDR1 SGHTA, CDR2 FQGTGA.

The CDR3 reads CATSRNRVGQPQHF. Here the CDR3 DNA reads TGTGCCACCAGCAGGAACAGGGTGGGTCAGCCCCAGCATTTT. This chain links TRBV15 with TRBJ1-5; tentative D call: TRBD1 (6 bases). The CDR3 is made up of 14 amino acids. Germline CDR1 is LNHNV and CDR2 is YYDKDF (reference sequence). V shed 3 bases and J shed 6 bases, with 12 bases lying between them.

V gene TRBV29-1 combines with J gene TRBJ2-4; 11 nucleotides line up with TRBD2. V trimming: 1 base; J trimming: 4 bases; junction bases outside the gene matches: 15. In germline, CDR1 is SQVTM, CDR2 ANQGSEA. CDR3 length equals 19 residues. The CDR3 sequence: CSVEGFRQAGTSGKNIQYF. The CDR3 coding sequence is TGCAGCGTTGAAGGTTTCCGACAGGCTGGGACTAGCGGAAAAAACATTCAGTACTTC.

This clone occurred once. The chain joins TRBV9 to TRBJ2-2; tentative D call: TRBD1 (6 bases). V was clipped by 2 bases and J by 4 bases, with 6 bases between them. The germline CDR1 and CDR2 sequences are SGDLS and YYNGEE. The CDR3 is made up of 13 amino acids. The CDR3 DNA sequence: TGTGCCAGCAGCGTGGGGGCCACCGGGGAGCTGTTTTTT. Amino acid sequence: CASSVGATGELFF.

The chain is built from TRBV14 and TRBJ1-2; no reliable D call. Germline loops: CDR1 SGHDN, CDR2 FVKESK. The CDR3 is made up of 12 amino acids. The germline V and J ends were trimmed by 1 base and 12 bases, with 12 bases remaining between them. The CDR3 region has the DNA TGTGCCAGCAGCCAAGGACCTCTTAACAACACCTTC. Encoded protein: CASSQGPLNNTF.

The chain has TRBV6-5 and TRBJ2-7; 9 bases match TRBD1. There are 14 residues in the CDR3. With 3 bases clipped from V and 3 bases from J, the junction kept 3 bases outside the gene matches. Germline loops: CDR1 MNHEY, CDR2 SVGAGI. The CDR3 loop is CASSYGTGNYEQYF. The CDR3 DNA is TGTGCCAGCAGTTATGGGACAGGGAACTACGAGCAGTACTTC.

In this sample, this clone turned up a few times. This sequence joins TRBV6-6 and TRBJ2-5; no clear D gene. Germline V gene data show CDR1 as MNHNY and CDR2 as SVGAGI (reference sequence). Trimming pared 0 bases from V and 4 bases from J, leaving 3 bases between. The CDR3 covers 12 residues. CDR3 nucleotide sequence: TGTGCCAGCAGTTACTCGTCAGAGACCCAGTACTTC. Amino acid sequence: CASSYSSETQYF.

In DNA, the CDR3 is TGTGCCAGCAGCAAGGACGTCTCCTACGAGCAGTACTTC. It specifies CASSKDVSYEQYF. The chain recombines TRBV5-4 with TRBJ2-7; D gene ambiguous. The CDR3 loop spans 13 amino acids. Germline V lookup: CDR1 SGHNT, CDR2 YYREEE (reference sequence). The V end was cut by 4 bases, the J end by 0 bases, with 8 bases between.

The V and J genes are TRBV7-6 and TRBJ2-2; TRBD1 matches 8 bases. The CDR3 loop spans 15 amino acids. Germline V gene lookup returns CDR1 SGHVS and CDR2 FNYEAQ. V dropped 5 bases and J dropped 6; count of bases not matched to a gene: 8. The CDR3 spells CASSPRQGFAGELFF. DNA of the CDR3: TGTGCCAGCAGCCCCCGACAGGGGTTTGCCGGGGAGCTGTTTTTT.

V and J are TRBV9 and TRBJ1-3; no firm D call. V was trimmed by 4 bases and J by 1 base, leaving 12 bases between them. The CDR3 extends over 15 amino acids. The V gene's germline CDR1 is SGDLS and CDR2 YYNGEE. In nucleotides, the CDR3 is TGTGCCAGCAGCTCTAGCTTGGGGTCTGGAAACACCATATATTTT. Translating gives CASSSSLGSGNTIYF.

This clone occurred a few times. The chain uses TRBV6-5 and TRBJ1-6; D gene unclear. Trimming took 6 bases from V and 8 from J, leaving 11 bases between them. Germline V lookup: CDR1 MNHEY, CDR2 SVGAGI. The CDR3 spans 13 residues. The CDR3 DNA reads TGTGCCAGCAGCCAGCGCCCCGATTCACCCCTCCACTTT. Translation gives CASSQRPDSPLHF.